What follows are 10 T cell receptor beta chains derived from one specimen sequenced in a study of blood T cells in healthy people across ages (dated by TCRdb to between 2015 and 2017). Library preparation was by 5' RACE. Sequencing used an Illumina HiSeq 2500. The second PCR ran for about 6 to 11 cycles and used a J-beta primer mix along with a sample-barcoded 5' primer. TCRdb reworked the public reads: Q25 trimming with fastp, MiXCR clone assembly, productive beta chains retained. Rows merge per CDR3 protein into single entries with the most common DNA and genes. Present in this sample are roughly 1.7 million distinct CDR3 sequences, approximately 32% of which were seen just once. The ten largest clones represent roughly 12% of the sample. Specimen: blood. The source of these receptors is a woman aged 25 to 39 in good health.

The genes are TRBV20-1 and TRBJ2-5; TRBD2 agrees at 7 bases. The CDR3 runs 18 residues. The V segment lost 5 bases and the J segment 6 bases; nucleotides outside the gene matches: 24. Germline V gives CDR1 DFQATT, CDR2 SNEGSKA (reference sequence). The CDR3 region has the DNA TGCAGTGCTCGGAATCGGGCTAGCGGAGAGGGGCGGGTTAAGACCCAGTACTTC. Protein: CSARNRASGEGRVKTQYF.

The V call is TRBV28, the J call TRBJ2-5; the D call may be TRBD1 or TRBD2 (5 bases each). From germline, CDR1 is MDHEN and CDR2 SYDVKM. The CDR3 spans 14 residues. V lost 2 bases and J lost 7, with 14 bases in between. CDR3 sequence reads: CASSLEGWLGTQYF. As DNA, the CDR3 is TGTGCCAGCAGTTTAGAGGGGTGGTTGGGGACCCAGTACTTC.

The V call is TRBV5-6, the J call TRBJ1-1; D is uncertain. Looked up from germline, CDR1 is SGHDT and CDR2 is YYEEEE. The V gene lost 0 bases and the J gene lost 4 bases, with 13 bases spanning the gap. This CDR3 comprises 15 residues. This CDR3 reads CASSLGTFPGTEAFF. The CDR3, as DNA: TGTGCCAGCAGCTTGGGCACTTTCCCTGGCACTGAAGCTTTCTTT.

V and J are TRBV2 and TRBJ2-3, with no clear D. The V and J ends lost 2 bases and 0 bases respectively, with 9 bases between them. The CDR3 sequence is 15 residues long. CDR1 and CDR2 from the germline V gene are SNHLY and FYNNEI. In DNA, the CDR3 is TGTGCCAGCAGTGAATTTCTAACTAGCACAGATACGCAGTATTTT. Translated, it gives CASSEFLTSTDTQYF.

The chain combines TRBV9 with TRBJ2-7, with 9 bases identical to TRBD1. This CDR3 contains 15 residues. The ends lost 3 bases at V and 6 bases at J; junction bases unmatched: 10. CDR1 is SGDLS, CDR2 YYNGEE, per germline. The CDR3 here is CASSGGTGISSEQYF. In nucleotides, the CDR3 is TGTGCCAGCAGCGGTGGGACAGGGATATCAAGCGAGCAGTACTTC.

This clonotype came up many times. V and J are TRBV10-3 and TRBJ2-1; 7 positions match TRBD2. The CDR3 consists of 15 residues. From germline, CDR1 is ENHRY and CDR2 SYGVKD. V shed 6 bases, J shed 3 bases, and the junction held 8 bases outside the gene matches. CDR3 sequence (DNA): TGTGCCATCAGCGCCTGGGAGCGGGGCTACAATGAGCAGTTCTTC. Protein: CAISAWERGYNEQFF.

In its sample, this clonotype was seen a few times. The V call is TRBV4-1, the J call TRBJ2-3; 8 bases are shared with TRBD2. The CDR3 totals 18 residues. The V gene end was trimmed by 4 bases and the J gene end by 0 bases; junction bases not matched to a gene: 12. The V gene's germline CDR1 is MGHRA and CDR2 YSYEKL. CDR3: CASSLLAVTDTSTDTQYF. The CDR3, as DNA: TGCGCCAGCAGCCTACTAGCGGTGACAGACACTAGCACAGATACGCAGTATTTT.

The chain uses TRBV9 and TRBJ2-3; TRBD2 matches at 8 bases. The CDR3 runs to 17 residues. With 4 bases clipped from V and 3 bases from J, the junction kept 13 bases outside the gene matches. Germline loops: CDR1 SGDLS, CDR2 YYNGEE. The CDR3 DNA reads TGTGCCAGCAGCTGGCGGGGGGACCTTACAAAGACAGATACGCAGTATTTT. Its protein product is CASSWRGDLTKTDTQYF.

A remark on this clonotype: Possible read error: a much larger clone is one base away. This chain joins TRBV6-6 and TRBJ2-5, with TRBD1 identical over 8 bases. The end of the DNA fits TRBJ2-7 better, so the J call may be wrong. Germline loops: CDR1 MNHNY, CDR2 SVGAGI (reference sequence). This CDR3 is 13 amino acids long. In nucleotides, the CDR3 is TGTGCCAGCAGCGGGGACAGGCGCTACGAGCAGTACTTC. Encoded protein: CASSGDRRYEQYF.

This clonotype was detected only a few times. This sequence joins TRBV20-1 and TRBJ2-1, with D possibly matching TRBD1 (5 bases). Trimming stripped 0 bases from V and 0 bases from J, with 15 bases between. The CDR3 loop spans 17 amino acids. Germline V gene data show CDR1 as DFQATT and CDR2 as SNEGSKA (reference sequence). The CDR3 bases are TGCAGTGCTAGAGATCGCTCCGGACAAAACTCCTACAATGAGCAGTTCTTC. Translating gives CSARDRSGQNSYNEQFF.